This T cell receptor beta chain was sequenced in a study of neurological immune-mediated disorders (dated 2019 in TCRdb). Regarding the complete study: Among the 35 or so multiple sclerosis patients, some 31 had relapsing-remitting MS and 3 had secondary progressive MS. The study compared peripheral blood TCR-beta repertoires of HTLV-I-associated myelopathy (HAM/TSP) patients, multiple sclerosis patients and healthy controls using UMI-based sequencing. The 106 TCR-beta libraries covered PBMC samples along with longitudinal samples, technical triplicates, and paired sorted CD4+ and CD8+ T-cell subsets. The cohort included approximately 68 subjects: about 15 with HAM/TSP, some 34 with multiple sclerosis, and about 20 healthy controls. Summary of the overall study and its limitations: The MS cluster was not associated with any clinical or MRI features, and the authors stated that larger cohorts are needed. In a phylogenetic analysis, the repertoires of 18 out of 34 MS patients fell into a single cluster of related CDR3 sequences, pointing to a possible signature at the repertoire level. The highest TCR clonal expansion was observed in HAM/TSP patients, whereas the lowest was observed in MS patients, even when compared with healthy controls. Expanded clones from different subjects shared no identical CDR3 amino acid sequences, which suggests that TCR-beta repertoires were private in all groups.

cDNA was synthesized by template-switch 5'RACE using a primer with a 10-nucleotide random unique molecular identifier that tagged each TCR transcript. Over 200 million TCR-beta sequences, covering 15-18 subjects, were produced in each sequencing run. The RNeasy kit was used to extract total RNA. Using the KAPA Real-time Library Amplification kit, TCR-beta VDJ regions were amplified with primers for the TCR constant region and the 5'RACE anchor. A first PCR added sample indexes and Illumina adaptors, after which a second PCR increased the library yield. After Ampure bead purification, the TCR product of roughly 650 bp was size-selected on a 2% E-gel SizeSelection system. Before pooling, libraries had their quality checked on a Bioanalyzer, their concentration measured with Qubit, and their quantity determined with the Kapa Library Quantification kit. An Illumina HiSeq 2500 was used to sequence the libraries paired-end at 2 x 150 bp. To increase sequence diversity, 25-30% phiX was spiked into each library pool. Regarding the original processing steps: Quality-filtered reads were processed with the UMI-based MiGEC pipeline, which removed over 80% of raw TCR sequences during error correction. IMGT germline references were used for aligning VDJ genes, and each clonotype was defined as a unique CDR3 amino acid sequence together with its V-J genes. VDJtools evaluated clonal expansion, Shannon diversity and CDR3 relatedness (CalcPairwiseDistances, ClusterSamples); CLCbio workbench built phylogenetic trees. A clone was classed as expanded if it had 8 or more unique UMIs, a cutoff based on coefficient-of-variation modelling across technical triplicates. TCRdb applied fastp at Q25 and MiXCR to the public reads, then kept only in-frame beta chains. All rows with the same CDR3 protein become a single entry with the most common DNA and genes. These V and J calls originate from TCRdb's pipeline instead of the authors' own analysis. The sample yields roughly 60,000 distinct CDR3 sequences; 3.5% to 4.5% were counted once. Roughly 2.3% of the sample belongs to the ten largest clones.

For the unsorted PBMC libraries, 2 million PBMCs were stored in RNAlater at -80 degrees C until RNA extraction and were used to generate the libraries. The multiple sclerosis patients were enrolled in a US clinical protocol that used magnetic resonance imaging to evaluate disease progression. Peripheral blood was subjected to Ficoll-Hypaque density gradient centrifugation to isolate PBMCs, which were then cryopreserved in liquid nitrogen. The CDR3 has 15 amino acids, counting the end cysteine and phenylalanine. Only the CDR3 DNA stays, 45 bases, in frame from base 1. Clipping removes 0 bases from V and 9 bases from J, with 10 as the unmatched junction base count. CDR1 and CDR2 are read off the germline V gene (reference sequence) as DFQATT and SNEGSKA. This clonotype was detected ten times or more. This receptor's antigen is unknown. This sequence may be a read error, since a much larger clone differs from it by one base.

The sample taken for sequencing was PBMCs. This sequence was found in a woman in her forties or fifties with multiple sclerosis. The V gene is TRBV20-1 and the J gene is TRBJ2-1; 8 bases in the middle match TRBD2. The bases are TGCAGTGCTAGAGATCGAGGAATAGCGGGACTTGAGCAGTTCTTC. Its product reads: CSARDRGIAGLEQFF.